Shown below are 18 T cell receptor beta chains from a single sample sequenced in a study of T cell responses to AZD1222 COVID-19 vaccine (dated by TCRdb to about 2021). This specimen's time point label, interpreted: baseline before first vaccination. The library came from the immunoSEQ multiplex PCR assay. TCRdb retrieved this table from immuneACCESS and kept in-frame rearrangements only. Not all clones are present; in checked studies, unresolved V genes account for under half, and no reason is known for the remainder. Within this sample are some 130,000 clones, with around 90% of them counted one time only. Approximately 2.5% of the sample is taken by the ten largest. The source was peripheral blood, collected on day 0 of AZD1222 vaccination. The receptors shown here come from an adult in good health.

The chain joins TRBV5-1 to TRBJ2-1; 11 bases align to TRBD2. The CDR3 runs to 17 residues. The ends lost 3 bases at V and 6 bases at J; junction bases unmatched: 11. CDR1 is SGHRS, CDR2 YFSETQ, per germline. The CDR3 is CASSYMGSGRAANEQFF. In DNA, the CDR3 is TGCGCCAGCAGCTACATGGGTAGCGGGAGGGCCGCCAATGAGCAGTTCTTC.

CDR3 nucleotides: TGTGCCAGCAGTTACAGGGGGCGTAGCGCTGAAGCTTTCTTT. Amino acids: CASSYRGRSAEAFF. V usage is TRBV6-5 and J usage is TRBJ1-1, with 7 bases fitting TRBD1. This CDR3 spans 14 amino acids. After removal of 2 bases from V and 6 bases from J, the junction contained 6 bases not matched to a gene. Germline lookup yields CDR1 MNHEY and CDR2 SVGAGI.

The CDR3 DNA reads TGTGCCAGCAGTATCAATGAGCAGTTCTTC. This encodes CASSINEQFF. This rearrangement joins TRBV12-3 or TRBV12-4 to TRBJ2-1; D is unresolved. CDR3 length: 10 amino acids. V lost 5 bases to trimming and J lost 6 bases, with 2 bases between them.

This sequence joins TRBV7-2 and TRBJ1-1; D gene ambiguous. Germline-derived CDR1 and CDR2 are SGHTA and FQGNSA. The germline V and J ends were trimmed by 5 bases and 3 bases, with 10 bases remaining between them. The CDR3 contains 13 residues. CDR3 in DNA: TGTGCCAGCAGCGTGCGTTGGGACACTGAAGCTTTCTTT. This codes for CASSVRWDTEAFF. Using reference TRBV7-2 and TRBJ1-1 for the parts outside the CDR3, the full variable domain is GAGVSQSPSNKVTEKGKDVELRCDPISGHTALYWYRQSLGQGLEFLIYFQGNSAPDKSGLPSDRFSAERTGGSVSTLTIQRTQQEDSAVYLCASSVRWDTEAFFGQGTRLTVV.

The chain combines TRBV7-9 with TRBJ2-7, with D tentatively TRBD1 (6 bases). Germline assignment: CDR1 SEHNR and CDR2 FQNEAQ (reference sequence). V gave up 5 bases and J gave up 1 base, with 15 bases separating them. There are 15 residues in the CDR3. CDR3 sequence: CASSPQGTGSYEQYF. In DNA form, the CDR3 reads TGTGCCAGCAGCCCACAGGGTACAGGATCCTACGAGCAGTACTTC.

The V call is TRBV19, the J call TRBJ1-2; perhaps TRBD1 as D (5 bases). Germline CDR1 is LNHDA and CDR2 is SQIVND (reference sequence). The length of the CDR3 is 14 residues. The V end was cut by 8 bases, the J end by 6 bases, with 19 bases between. The CDR3 sequence is CASRSGQAPNGYTF. CDR3 nucleotides: TGTGCCAGTCGGTCGGGGCAGGCGCCAAATGGCTACACCTTC.

The chain couples TRBV12-3 or TRBV12-4 to TRBJ1-1; 7 bases line up with TRBD1. The CDR3 has 11 residues. The V gene end was trimmed by 6 bases and the J gene end by 8 bases; junction bases not matched to a gene: 3. The CDR3 region has the DNA TGTGCCAGCAGAACGACAGGGGAAGCTTTCTTT. Translated: CASRTTGEAFF.

The chain combines TRBV12-3 or TRBV12-4 with TRBJ1-3, with 8 bases matching TRBD1. This CDR3 has 13 amino acids. The V segment lost 6 bases and the J segment 4 bases; nucleotides outside the gene matches: 2. CDR3 region: CASSGQGGNTIYF. The DNA of the CDR3 is TGTGCCAGCAGCGGACAGGGAGGAAACACCATATATTTT.

This rearrangement joins TRBV7-7 to TRBJ2-5; TRBD1 agrees at 7 bases. Germline V gives CDR1 SSHAT, CDR2 FNYEAQ (reference sequence). The CDR3 consists of 13 residues. The trim removed 5 bases at V and 4 bases at J, leaving 4 bases unmatched. The CDR3 loop is CASSPQGRETQYF. CDR3 DNA sequence: TGTGCCAGCAGCCCACAGGGGAGAGAGACCCAGTACTTC.

This chain connects TRBV18 to TRBJ2-1, with 13 bases identical to TRBD2. The junction had 18 bases not matched to a gene; V was cut back by 4 bases and J by 9 bases. The CDR3 consists of 19 residues. In germline, CDR1 is KGHSH, CDR2 LQKENI. DNA for the CDR3: TGTGCCAGCTCACATTCGGGCAAATGGGTGACTAGCGGGAGGAGTGAGCAGTTCTTC. As protein: CASSHSGKWVTSGRSEQFF.

This chain joins TRBV5-5 and TRBJ2-3; D is ambiguous. Germline V CDR1 and CDR2: SGHKS, YYEKEE (reference sequence). The CDR3 extends over 10 amino acids. Trimming took 0 bases from V and 7 from J, leaving 0 bases between them. The chain's CDR3 is CASSLDTQYF. The CDR3 DNA reads as TGTGCCAGCAGCTTGGATACGCAGTATTTT.

The chain combines TRBV14 with TRBJ1-6; D unresolved. The CDR3 covers 13 residues. Trimming cost V 0 bases and J 14 bases, with 11 bases left between them. Germline CDR1 and CDR2: SGHDN and FVKESK. CDR3 nucleotides: TGTGCCAGCAGCCAAGAGTTCAATTGGGCCCTCCACTTT. It is translated as CASSQEFNWALHF.

The chain employs TRBV19 and TRBJ1-4; weak D call: TRBD1 (5 bases). Looked up from germline, CDR1 is LNHDA and CDR2 is SQIVND (reference sequence). Trimming removed 6 bases at V and 0 bases at J, with 8 bases between. This CDR3 has 14 residues. The CDR3 region is CASRTAATNEKLFF. CDR3 DNA sequence: TGTGCCAGTAGGACAGCCGCAACTAATGAAAAACTGTTTTTT. Full variable domain (outside the CDR3, taken from reference TRBV19 and TRBJ1-4): DGGITQSPKYLFRKEGQNVTLSCEQNLNHDAMYWYRQDPGQGLRLIYYSQIVNDFQKGDIAEGYSVSREKKESFPLTVTSAQKNPTAFYLCASRTAATNEKLFFGSGTQLSVL.

The V and J genes are TRBV3-1 (or the pseudogene TRBV3-2) and TRBJ2-1, with TRBD2 identical over 10 bases. This CDR3 spans 17 amino acids. Germline V gene sequence: CDR1 LGHDT, CDR2 YNNKEL (reference sequence). The J segment lost 3 bases and the V segment lost 0 bases, leaving 5 bases of the junction unmatched. The CDR3 loop is CASSQEASGRDYNEQFF. In nucleotides, the CDR3 is TGTGCCAGCAGCCAAGAGGCAAGCGGGAGGGACTACAATGAGCAGTTCTTC.

V gene TRBV5-1 combines with J gene TRBJ2-2, with 7 bases that match TRBD1. CDR3 length: 14 residues. V dropped 0 bases and J dropped 4; count of bases not matched to a gene: 0. Looked up from germline, CDR1 is SGHRS and CDR2 is YFSETQ. The CDR3 sequence is CASSLGTGTGELFF. In DNA, the CDR3 is TGCGCCAGCAGCTTGGGGACAGGCACCGGGGAGCTGTTTTTT.

This chain joins TRBV4-3 and TRBJ1-4; 10 positions agree with TRBD1. Germline values: CDR1 LGHNA, CDR2 YSLEER. The V segment lost 0 bases and the J segment 8 bases; nucleotides outside the gene matches: 3. CDR3 length: 15 amino acids. The CDR3 spells CASSQDDRGREKLFF. Here the CDR3 DNA reads TGCGCCAGCAGCCAAGATGACAGGGGGCGGGAAAAACTGTTTTTT.

V gene TRBV19 combines with J gene TRBJ2-7, with TRBD2 matching 7 bases. CDR1 and CDR2 (germline): LNHDA, SQIVND (reference sequence). The CDR3 sequence is 15 residues long. V was clipped by 1 base and J by 1 base; unmatched bases: 4. CDR3 amino acids: CASSIGGGPSYEQYF. The CDR3 DNA follows: TGTGCCAGTAGTATAGGCGGGGGACCTTCCTACGAGCAGTACTTC.

V usage is TRBV4-1 and J usage is TRBJ1-5; D remains ambiguous. Germline CDR1 and CDR2: MGHRA and YSYEKL. The CDR3 loop spans 15 amino acids. Trimming removed 1 base at V and 0 bases at J, with 7 bases between. Written as DNA, the CDR3 is TGCGCCAGCAGCCAAGGGACGGTTAGCAATCAGCCCCAGCATTTT. It specifies CASSQGTVSNQPQHF.